A single TCR beta chain is shown here with its context. The table lists this clone with a count of one. Its recognized antigen is unknown. Base qualities are not at hand, and no much larger clone is one base apart. Library preparation used the immunoSEQ multiplex PCR assay. For the multiplex PCR, a mixture combining 60 forward primers for TCR Vbeta segments and 13 reverse primers for TCR Jbeta segments was used. The CDR3 region of rearranged TCR beta genes was amplified from genomic DNA with a multiplex PCR assay. On the Illumina HiSeq System, the amplified TCR beta libraries were sequenced as 87-base-pair reads. Per the authors' processing: A later analysis tallied roughly 80 million unique TCR beta chains across the 666 repertoires, and approximately 9.9 million of those chains were shared by two or more donors. Raw reads were error-corrected and collapsed into unique sequences by a nearest-neighbor algorithm in which closely related sequences were merged to remove PCR and sequencing errors. Alignment of CDR3 sequences to IMGT reference sequences was used to assign V, D and J gene segments. Each retained sequence needed at least a six-nucleotide match to both a V gene segment and a J gene segment. A rearrangement was called productive if the CDR3 had no stop codons and remained in frame with V and J, and every other rearrangement was called non-productive. Following IMGT convention, CDR3 was defined as the stretch from the second conserved V-encoded cysteine up to the conserved J-encoded phenylalanine. Sequences without an unambiguous match to a single V gene segment were excluded from the earlier analysis of 500 to 700 of the donors. In an earlier analysis of 500 to 750 of the donors, V segments were called functional above 56.7% productive rearrangements and were called segregating when the between-donor standard deviation exceeded 5%. A statistical classification framework was developed to diagnose cytomegalovirus status using the catalog of TCR beta chain sequences. V and J gene assignment, in a later analysis, came from comparing TCR nucleotide sequences with IMGT/GENE-DB human TR gene sequences. A later analysis assigned CDR3 sequences and most-parsimonious VDJ recombination scenarios with the TCRdist pipeline. In a later analysis, each TCR beta chain was defined by its CDR3 amino acid sequence together with its V-gene family, and reads without a unique V-gene family were excluded. In a later analysis, fewer than 600 highly shared, low-generation-probability nucleotide sequences were removed to address suspected cross-contamination and a sequencing artifact. In a later analysis, a clonal expansion index was calculated for each public chain from normalized within-repertoire ranks of inferred template counts. In a later analysis, generation probabilities were computed using a VDJ recombination model fitted to out-of-frame rearrangements, and the results were checked against IGoR. A later analysis scored TCR-TCR, TCR-HLA and TCR-CMV co-occurrence with hypergeometric tests, applying a repertoire-size bias correction to TCR pairs. A later analysis estimated false discovery rates by permuting HLA or CMV assignments 20 times. In a later analysis, co-occurring TCRs were grouped using DBSCAN, with TCRdist sequence similarity added in when clustering inside HLA-allele-positive subsets. Co-occurrence clustering excluded repertoires with fewer than 30,000 or more than 120,000 public chains, plus five with anomalous nucleotide sharing. The clones in this table, taken by TCRdb from immuneACCESS, are in-frame only. Not every clone is retained; where verified, under half of the shortfall comes from an unresolved V gene, and the cause of the rest is unknown. D and trimming come from the DNA, and the V and J calls and clone size come from that table. Here the sample has under 90,000 clones; 75% occur a single time. Approximately 2% of the sample is taken by the ten largest.

V is clipped by 3 bases and J by 1 base, and the sequence between their germline boundaries is 7 bases long. CDR1 and CDR2 are read off the germline V gene as ENHRY and SYGVKD. The CDR3 spans 13 residues, from the cysteine through the phenylalanine. The CDR3 DNA has 39 bases and is translated from base 1. The cohort was made up of 650 to 700 healthy bone marrow donors. All cohort members were sampled while nominally healthy, although unrecorded immune exposures were likely present. The donor was CMV seronegative and was included in the group of about 400 seronegative cohort members. A peripheral blood sample was provided by each donor, and peripheral blood mononuclear cells were used for TCR beta sequencing. The Qiagen DNeasy Blood Extraction Kit was used to extract genomic DNA from the blood cell samples. This specimen comes from a study of cytomegalovirus exposure and HLA in healthy donors (dated by TCRdb to about 2017). As for the study more broadly: An earlier analysis of around 600 of the donors reported 250 to 300 Gb of sequence data and roughly 100 million unique TCR beta sequences from about 179 million T cells. A separate validation cohort of approximately 130 different subjects was used in addition to the approximately 640-subject first cohort. A later analysis re-analyzed previously published TCR beta repertoires from roughly 630 donors and added high-resolution HLA genotyping to study TCR occurrence patterns. On average, roughly 250,000 unique TCR beta nucleotide sequences were sequenced per donor among some 430 genotyped donors of the cohort, with around 19% of those sequences being non-productive. The study profiled the T cell repertoires of hundreds of subjects by immunosequencing and related them to cytomegalovirus serostatus. Several DR-DQ haplotypes were treated as single units for association and clustering because of strong linkage in the cohort. An earlier analysis of some 500 of the donors applied high-throughput TCR beta sequencing to assess whether each TCR beta V gene segment acted as functional or pseudogenic. An early release that covered fewer than 800 HLA-typed donors contained approximately 300 gigabases of sequencing data and 75 million to 100 million unique TCR sequences. The later analysis used no new phenotypic data to find candidate immune exposures, relying instead on TCR beta sequences and their occurrence across donors. The number of donors typed differed by locus, with roughly 629-640 for A, B, C, DRB1 and DQB1, around 500 for DQA1, 606 for DPA1, and approximately 470 for DPB1. Of the roughly 400 genotyped donors, around 81% fell in the genetic ancestry cluster associated with self-reported Caucasian donors. The study was designed to test whether signatures of past pathogen exposure could be identified by cataloging public T cell receptors. To predict cytomegalovirus infection status, the study brought together high-throughput TCR immunosequencing, statistical association of individual TCRs with disease status, and machine learning. Donor age, sex, ethnicity and CMV serostatus were compiled together with the repertoire data. HLA typing covered class I and class II loci at four-digit resolution. In a later genetic analysis, genome-wide SNP genotypes for about 65% of the 666 donors were used, and that subset was treated as a discovery cohort. All discovery cohort repertoires had been generated using a single sequencing platform. The full study reports these points: Linkage disequilibrium might explain the correlated functional status among segregating V segments, but an unknown experimental factor could not be ruled out. Because HLA typing was unavailable for some donors at each locus, only the typed subset was used in association tests. The classifier was reported to diagnose cytomegalovirus status with high specificity and sensitivity in both the original cohort and the validation cohort. When HLA alleles, especially DR and DQ, strongly co-occurred, TCR associations were difficult to assign to individual alleles. Broadly in line with IMGT annotations, most TCR beta V segments showed up in productive rearrangements about 87% or about 30% of the time in an earlier analysis of a few hundred of the donors. The authors suggested that the approach could potentially be extended to other disease states and immunological phenotypes. A further reported finding was that TCR beta sequences accurately predicted the HLA-A and HLA-B alleles for most subjects in the first cohort. Most TCR sequences were observed very rarely across donors, whereas some public TCRs were present in many individuals. In a later analysis, TCR association rates were found to vary across HLA loci, with the most associated TCRs seen for DRB1 alleles and the fewest for HLA-C alleles. For the cohort, immune exposure information was limited to CMV serostatus. In vitro tests confirmed that three of the cytomegalovirus-associated TCR beta chains recognize cytomegalovirus antigens. Because counts were too low, more than 15 rarely observed V segments, including chromosome 9 orphons, were excluded from the earlier analysis of some 540 of the donors. A later analysis found that most CMV-associated TCR beta chains appeared HLA-restricted, with HLA associations seemingly driven largely by CMV exposure. At a false discovery rate of 0.05, a later analysis linked 15,000 to 20,000 TCR beta sequences to specific HLA alleles. In a later genetic analysis, a missense DCLRE1C variant was associated with V-gene and J-gene trimming of TCR beta chains, and the association was replicated in an independent cohort. A later analysis reported that several top co-occurrence clusters appeared linked to parvovirus B19, influenza, CMV and Epstein-Barr virus. A later genetic analysis reported fewer N-insertions in productive TCRs among donors in an Asian-associated ancestry cluster than the roughly 650-donor mean. Presence/absence analyses assumed roughly uniform sequencing depth across donors, an assumption that may not hold. Only TCR beta chains were sequenced in this cohort, and the absence of alpha or paired-chain data limited detectable features. In a later analysis, HLA-associated TCR beta chains showed more clonal expansion and lower generation probabilities than non-associated chains that were equally common. A group of highly shared sequence variants was considered likely to be a technical artifact of the sequencing pipeline. In the study, approximately 160 TCR beta chains were listed as associated with cytomegalovirus. The 87-base-pair reads could not distinguish some IMGT-functional V segments, including TRBV6-2 and TRBV6-3, so those segments were excluded.

This receptor chain uses TRBV10-3 and TRBJ2-7, with the D gene uncertain. The TCR sequence derives from a man aged 40-49 years in good health and CMV-seronegative. The material sequenced was PBMCs. The nucleotide sequence is given as TGTGCCATCAGTGACAGTGATTCCTACGAGCAGTACTTC. Translation gives CAISDSDSYEQYF.